Below, 25 T cell receptor beta chains from the same sample are listed, as sequenced in a study of Tregs in tolerant kidney transplant recipients. The protocol was immunoSEQ multiplex PCR, while the TCRdb copy is restricted to in-frame clones and leaves out a portion. The data contain 60,000 to 70,000 clones, about nine tenths of them singletons. The material was CD8+ T cells from blood, obtained before the transplant. The source is a human donor who received a combined kidney and bone marrow transplant.

The chain is built from TRBV14 and TRBJ1-1; D might be TRBD1 (6 bases). V was trimmed by 4 bases and J by 0 bases, leaving 21 bases between them. Germline values: CDR1 SGHDN, CDR2 FVKESK. The CDR3 is 18 residues long. As DNA, the CDR3 is TGTGCCAGCAGCCCAAGGAAGGGCAGGGGAAAGATGAACACTGAAGCTTTCTTT. Translation gives CASSPRKGRGKMNTEAFF.

The chain combines TRBV29-1 with TRBJ2-3; 7 bases map to TRBD2. J lost 7 bases, V lost 5 bases, and 18 bases had no gene match. This CDR3 comprises 16 residues. From germline, CDR1 is SQVTM and CDR2 ANQGSEA. In DNA, the CDR3 is TGCAGCGTTAAACGCAATTCCTTATCGAGCGGGAATACGCAGTATTTT. Its translation: CSVKRNSLSSGNTQYF.

The chain couples TRBV5-4 to TRBJ2-3, with 10 bases that match TRBD1. The CDR3 loop spans 15 amino acids. CDR1 and CDR2 from the germline V gene are SGHNT and YYREEE (reference sequence). V dropped 4 bases and J dropped 1; count of bases not matched to a gene: 3. The DNA of the CDR3 is TGTGCCAGCAGCAGGGACAGGGGCCGCACAGATACGCAGTATTTT. Translating gives CASSRDRGRTDTQYF.

The chain links TRBV7-2 to TRBJ2-2; D is uncertain. The CDR3 runs to 17 residues. Germline values: CDR1 SGHTA, CDR2 FQGNSA. V was trimmed by 1 base and J by 5 bases, leaving 17 bases between them. CDR3 in DNA: TGTGCCAGCAGCTTAGTACCGCCGAGAATTGGTACCGGGGAGCTGTTTTTT. Protein: CASSLVPPRIGTGELFF.

The chain joins TRBV13 to TRBJ2-1; no firm D call. The CDR3 is 17 amino acids. V dropped 5 bases and J dropped 0 bases, with 17 bases sitting between them. Germline V gene data show CDR1 as PRHDT and CDR2 as FYEKMQ (reference sequence). CDR3 sequence: CASSPPAYTASYNEQFF. The CDR3 DNA sequence: TGTGCCAGCAGCCCCCCGGCCTACACAGCCTCCTACAATGAGCAGTTCTTC.

The genes are TRBV5-6 and TRBJ1-5; possibly TRBD1 for D (5 bases). V was cut by 4 bases and J by 6 bases, with 11 bases left in between. The CDR3 runs to 13 residues. In germline, CDR1 is SGHDT, CDR2 YYEEEE. CDR3 DNA sequence: TGTGCCAGCAGCGCCGGGGGGACTCAGCCCCAGCATTTT. This codes for CASSAGGTQPQHF.

V and J are TRBV29-1 and TRBJ2-7; 13 bases agree with TRBD2. After removal of 6 bases from V and 2 bases from J, the junction contained 7 bases not matched to a gene. This CDR3 is built from 15 residues. The germline V gene encodes CDR1 SQVTM and CDR2 ANQGSEA. CDR3: CSVGLAGVGTYEQYF. CDR3 DNA: TGCAGCGTAGGACTAGCGGGAGTCGGGACCTACGAGCAGTACTTC.

The chain joins TRBV27 to TRBJ2-6; maybe TRBD2 (7 bases). This CDR3 region has 15 residues. Germline V gives CDR1 MNHEY, CDR2 SMNVEV (reference sequence). V was shortened by 8 bases and J by 4 bases, with 15 bases between the two germline ends. Here the CDR3 DNA reads TGTGCCAGCGGGGGGGCGGGGTGGGGGGCCAACGTCCTGACTTTC. This codes for CASGGAGWGANVLTF.

The chain links TRBV19 to TRBJ1-5; no definite D call. Trimming removed 8 bases from V and 5 bases from J, with 13 bases in between. This CDR3 spans 13 amino acids. The germline V gene has CDR1 LNHDA and CDR2 SQIVND (reference sequence). CDR3 amino acids: CASSDQAHQPQHF. The CDR3 DNA follows: TGTGCCAGTTCTGACCAGGCCCATCAGCCCCAGCATTTT.

The rearrangement links TRBV7-9 to TRBJ2-7, with D possibly being TRBD1 (6 bases). CDR1 is SEHNR, CDR2 FQNEAQ, per germline (reference sequence). Trimming removed 1 base at V and 2 bases at J, with 9 bases between. The CDR3 is 14 amino acids. The CDR3 region is CASSLDTGPYEQYF. Written as DNA, the CDR3 is TGTGCCAGCAGCTTAGATACAGGGCCCTACGAGCAGTACTTC.

In its sample, this clone was seen a few times. The rearrangement links TRBV28 to TRBJ1-2; a possible D gene is TRBD1 (6 bases). Germline-derived CDR1 and CDR2 are MDHEN and SYDVKM. V lost 10 bases to trimming and J lost 4 bases, with 13 bases between them. CDR3 size: 12 residues. CDR3 amino acids: CATNGGSYGYTF. In DNA form, the CDR3 reads TGTGCCACCAATGGGGGCTCCTATGGCTACACCTTC.

The chain couples TRBV2 to TRBJ2-5, with 8 bases lining up with TRBD1. The ends lost 1 base at V and 4 bases at J; junction bases unmatched: 5. CDR3 size: 15 residues. Germline CDR1 and CDR2: SNHLY and FYNNEI. In nucleotides, the CDR3 is TGTGCCAGCAGTGAAGGCGGACAGGGAGGAGAGACCCAGTACTTC. It translates to CASSEGGQGGETQYF. Variable domain in full (rest from reference TRBV2 and TRBJ2-5): EPEVTQTPSHQVTQMGQEVILRCVPISNHLYFYWYRQILGQKVEFLVSFYNNEISEKSEIFDDQFSVERPDGSNFTLKIRSTKLEDSAMYFCASSEGGQGGETQYFGPGTRLLVL.

This chain joins TRBV7-3 and TRBJ2-1; 10 bases agree with TRBD2. CDR1 and CDR2 (germline): SGHTA, FQGTGA. V dropped 3 bases and J dropped 4; count of bases not matched to a gene: 3. CDR3 size: 15 residues. The CDR3 region has the DNA TGTGCCAGCAGCTTCATAGCGGGGGGTTACAATGAGCAGTTCTTC. Protein product: CASSFIAGGYNEQFF.

The rearrangement joins TRBV10-3 to TRBJ2-3; TRBD1 might be the D (5 bases). Per the germline V gene, CDR1 is ENHRY and CDR2 is SYGVKD. The V and J ends lost 4 bases and 7 bases respectively, with 15 bases between them. The CDR3 covers 14 residues. The CDR3 is CAISAEQGSNTQYF. The CDR3 DNA reads as TGTGCCATCAGTGCCGAGCAGGGCAGTAATACGCAGTATTTT.

This clone was found once. This sequence joins TRBV13 and TRBJ2-3; TRBD2 aligns across 7 bases. Per the germline V gene, CDR1 is PRHDT and CDR2 is FYEKMQ (reference sequence). The CDR3 sequence is 14 residues long. With V trimmed by 8 bases and J by 2 bases, 7 bases remained unmatched. CDR3 DNA: TGTGCCAGCGATCGACGGGGGGTCACAGATACGCAGTATTTT. Translating it yields CASDRRGVTDTQYF.

J is TRBJ2-5 and V is TRBV6-6; TRBD1 might be the D (5 bases). V was trimmed by 7 bases and J by 0 bases, leaving 9 bases between them. The germline CDR1 and CDR2 sequences are MNHNY and SVGAGI (reference sequence). CDR3 length equals 13 residues. For the CDR3, the DNA is TGTGCCAGCACCTGGGGCTACCAAGAGACCCAGTACTTC. It encodes CASTWGYQETQYF.

The chain links TRBV19 to TRBJ2-7; 10 bases are a match to TRBD2. The CDR3 loop spans 15 amino acids. The J segment lost 3 bases and the V segment lost 7 bases, leaving 9 bases of the junction unmatched. Per the germline V gene, CDR1 is LNHDA and CDR2 is SQIVND (reference sequence). CDR3 coding DNA: TGTGCCAGTACAGCGTCTAGCGGGAGTAGCTACGAGCAGTACTTC. Protein sequence: CASTASSGSSYEQYF.

The gene calls are TRBV11-2 and TRBJ2-1; TRBD2 aligns across 11 bases. The CDR3 has 15 amino acids. V shed 5 bases, J shed 4 bases, and the junction held 4 bases outside the gene matches. Germline CDR1 SGHAT, CDR2 FQNNGV. The CDR3 sequence is CASSASGGQYNEQFF. The CDR3 bases are TGTGCCAGCAGCGCTAGCGGGGGGCAATACAATGAGCAGTTCTTC.

CDR3 bases: TGTGCCAGCAGCTTAGGGACAGGACATTGGGATACGCAGTATTTT. It yields the protein CASSLGTGHWDTQYF. The chain recombines TRBV7-2 with TRBJ2-3; 7 bases align to TRBD1. V lost 1 base to trimming and J lost 6 bases; unmatched junction nucleotides: 7. The CDR3 has 15 residues. From germline, CDR1 is SGHTA and CDR2 FQGNSA.

This clone has just a few counts. The J gene is TRBJ1-3, the V gene TRBV6-5; D is ambiguous. Between the trimmed V and J ends, which lost 6 bases and 2 bases, there was a span of 14 bases. Germline V lookup: CDR1 MNHEY, CDR2 SVGAGI. The CDR3 has 15 amino acids. The CDR3 DNA is TGTGCCAGCAGCCTCCTAGGCGGGCCTGGAAACACCATATATTTT. This sequence encodes CASSLLGGPGNTIYF.

The chain combines TRBV12-5 with TRBJ2-7; weak D call: TRBD1 (6 bases). Germline lookup yields CDR1 LGHNT and CDR2 FRNRAP. With 4 bases removed from V and 3 bases from J, the gap between germline ends came to 16 bases. This CDR3 has 15 amino acids. Here the CDR3 DNA reads TGTGCTAGTGGTTGGGTAGGGGGTTTAGACTACGAGCAGTACTTC. Its protein is CASGWVGGLDYEQYF.

J is TRBJ1-1 and V is TRBV4-2; a weak D match, TRBD1 (5 bases). Germline V CDR1 and CDR2: LGHNA, YNFKEQ. The CDR3 runs to 12 residues. V was clipped by 4 bases and J by 8 bases, with 11 bases between them. The CDR3 spells CASSPQGSEAFF. CDR3 sequence (DNA): TGTGCCAGCAGCCCCCAGGGTTCCGAAGCTTTCTTT.

This chain uses TRBV19 with TRBJ1-1; D remains unclear. The CDR3 is 13 amino acids. V lost 6 bases to trimming and J lost 2 bases, with 10 bases between them. Germline V gene sequence: CDR1 LNHDA, CDR2 SQIVND (reference sequence). CDR3 loop: CASSLTENTEAFF. The DNA of the CDR3 is TGTGCCAGTAGCTTGACTGAAAACACTGAAGCTTTCTTT.

This sequence joins TRBV6-1 and TRBJ2-7, with D possibly matching TRBD2 (5 bases). The CDR3 has 19 amino acids. V was cut by 2 bases and J by 3 bases, with 26 bases left in between. Germline V gives CDR1 MNHNS, CDR2 SASEGT. Written as DNA, the CDR3 is TGTGCCAGCAGTGAATTGGGTTCGGGGTGGACCGACCTGATCTACGAGCAGTACTTC. This sequence encodes CASSELGSGWTDLIYEQYF.

V and J are TRBV4-1 and TRBJ1-2; D is possibly TRBD1 (5 bases). The CDR3 sequence is 12 residues long. With 1 base removed from V and 14 bases from J, the gap between germline ends came to 14 bases. Per the germline V gene, CDR1 is MGHRA and CDR2 is YSYEKL. The CDR3 nucleotides are TGCGCCAGCAGCCAAGTCGGAACAGGAAGGACCTTC. Protein product: CASSQVGTGRTF.